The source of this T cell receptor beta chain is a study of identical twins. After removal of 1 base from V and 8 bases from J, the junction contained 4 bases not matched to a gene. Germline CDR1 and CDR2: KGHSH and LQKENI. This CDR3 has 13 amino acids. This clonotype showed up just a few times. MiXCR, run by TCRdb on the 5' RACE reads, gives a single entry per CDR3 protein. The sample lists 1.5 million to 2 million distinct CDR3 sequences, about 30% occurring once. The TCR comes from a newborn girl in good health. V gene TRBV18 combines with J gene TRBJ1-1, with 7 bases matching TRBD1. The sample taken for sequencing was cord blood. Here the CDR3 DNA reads TGTGCCAGCTCACCACAGGGGGGACAGGAAGCTTTCTTT. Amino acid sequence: CASSPQGGQEAFF.